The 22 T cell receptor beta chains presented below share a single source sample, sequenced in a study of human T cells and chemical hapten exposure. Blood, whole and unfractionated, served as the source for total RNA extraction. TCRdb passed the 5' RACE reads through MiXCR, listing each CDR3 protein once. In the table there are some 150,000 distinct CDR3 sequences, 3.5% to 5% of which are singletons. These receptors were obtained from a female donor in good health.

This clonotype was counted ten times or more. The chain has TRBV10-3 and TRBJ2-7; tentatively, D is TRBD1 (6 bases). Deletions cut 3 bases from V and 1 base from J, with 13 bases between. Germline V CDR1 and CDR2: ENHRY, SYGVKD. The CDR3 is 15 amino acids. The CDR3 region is CAISDARGRSYEQYF. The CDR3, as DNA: TGTGCCATCAGTGACGCCAGGGGAAGATCCTACGAGCAGTACTTC.

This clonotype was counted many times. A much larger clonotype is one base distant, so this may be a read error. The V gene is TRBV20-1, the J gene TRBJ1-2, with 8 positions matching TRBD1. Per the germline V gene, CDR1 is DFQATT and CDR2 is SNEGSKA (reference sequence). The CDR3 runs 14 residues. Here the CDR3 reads CSARVTGATYGDTF. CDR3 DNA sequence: TGCAGTGCTAGAGTGACAGGGGCAACGTATGGCGACACCTTC.

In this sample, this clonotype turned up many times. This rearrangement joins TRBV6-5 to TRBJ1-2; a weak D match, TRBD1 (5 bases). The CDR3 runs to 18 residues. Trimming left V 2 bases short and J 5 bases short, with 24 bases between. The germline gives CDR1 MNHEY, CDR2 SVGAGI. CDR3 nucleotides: TGTGCCAGCAGTTACCGAGTTGGGACGGAACAAAAAATATATGGCTACACCTTC. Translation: CASSYRVGTEQKIYGYTF.

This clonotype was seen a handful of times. CDR3 amino acids: CAISKSGRTDSYEQYF. CDR3 DNA sequence: TGTGCCATCAGTAAGAGTGGCAGAACTGACTCCTACGAGCAGTACTTC. This rearrangement joins TRBV10-3 to TRBJ2-7; D unclear. The germline gives CDR1 ENHRY, CDR2 SYGVKD. The CDR3 is 16 residues long. The V end was cut by 5 bases, the J end by 0 bases, with 17 bases between.

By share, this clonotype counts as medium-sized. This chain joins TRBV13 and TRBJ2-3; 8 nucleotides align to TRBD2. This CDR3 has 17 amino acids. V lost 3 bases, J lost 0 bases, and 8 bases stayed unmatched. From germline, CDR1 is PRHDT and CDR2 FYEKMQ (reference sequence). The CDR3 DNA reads TGTGCCAGCAGCTTCCCCTTAGCGGGGCCTAGCACAGATACGCAGTATTTT. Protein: CASSFPLAGPSTDTQYF.

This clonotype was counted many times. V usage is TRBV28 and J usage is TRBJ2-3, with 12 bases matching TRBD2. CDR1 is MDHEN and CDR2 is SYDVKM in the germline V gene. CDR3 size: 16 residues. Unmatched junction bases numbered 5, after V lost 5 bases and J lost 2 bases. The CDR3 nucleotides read TGTGCCAGCAGTCAACTAGCGGGGGGACACACAGATACGCAGTATTTT. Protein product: CASSQLAGGHTDTQYF.

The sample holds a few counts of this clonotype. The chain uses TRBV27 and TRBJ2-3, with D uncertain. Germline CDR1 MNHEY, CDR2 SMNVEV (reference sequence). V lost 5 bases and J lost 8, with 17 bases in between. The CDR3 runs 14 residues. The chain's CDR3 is CASSEPGPRVTQYF. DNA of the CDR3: TGTGCCAGCAGTGAACCGGGCCCAAGGGTTACGCAGTATTTT.

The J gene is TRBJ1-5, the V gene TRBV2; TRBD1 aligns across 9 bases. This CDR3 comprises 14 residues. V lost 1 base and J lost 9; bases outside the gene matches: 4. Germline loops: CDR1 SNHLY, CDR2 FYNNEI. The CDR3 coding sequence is TGTGCCAGCAGTGAAGACAGGGGGCGGGTGCCCCAGCATTTT. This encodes CASSEDRGRVPQHF.

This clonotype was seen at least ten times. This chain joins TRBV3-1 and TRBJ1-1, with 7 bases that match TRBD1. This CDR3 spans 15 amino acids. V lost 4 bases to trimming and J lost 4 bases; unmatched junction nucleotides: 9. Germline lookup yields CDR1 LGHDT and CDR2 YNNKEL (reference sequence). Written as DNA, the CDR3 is TGTGCCAGCAGCCTTGTGGACAGGTACGGCACTGAAGCTTTCTTT. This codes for CASSLVDRYGTEAFF.

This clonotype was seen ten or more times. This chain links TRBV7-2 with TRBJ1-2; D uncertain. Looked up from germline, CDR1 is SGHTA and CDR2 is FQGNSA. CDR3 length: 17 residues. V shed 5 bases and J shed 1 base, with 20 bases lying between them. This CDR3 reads CASSLRPGLSRNYGYTF. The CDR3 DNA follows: TGTGCCAGCAGCCTTCGTCCAGGTTTATCCCGTAACTATGGCTACACCTTC.

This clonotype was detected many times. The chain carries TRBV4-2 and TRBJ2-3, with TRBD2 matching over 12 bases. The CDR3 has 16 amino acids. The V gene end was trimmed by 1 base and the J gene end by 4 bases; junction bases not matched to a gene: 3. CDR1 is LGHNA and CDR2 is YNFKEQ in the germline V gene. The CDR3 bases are TGTGCCAGCAGCCAAGTTGCTAGCGGGGGGGCAGATACGCAGTATTTT. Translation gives CASSQVASGGADTQYF.

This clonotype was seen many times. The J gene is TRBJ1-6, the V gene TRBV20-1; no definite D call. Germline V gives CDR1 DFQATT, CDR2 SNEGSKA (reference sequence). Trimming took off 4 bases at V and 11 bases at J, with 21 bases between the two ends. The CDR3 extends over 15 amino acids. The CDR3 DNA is TGCAGTGCTACATTTACGGGCAGCCCGGCAGCACCCCTCCACTTT. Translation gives CSATFTGSPAAPLHF.

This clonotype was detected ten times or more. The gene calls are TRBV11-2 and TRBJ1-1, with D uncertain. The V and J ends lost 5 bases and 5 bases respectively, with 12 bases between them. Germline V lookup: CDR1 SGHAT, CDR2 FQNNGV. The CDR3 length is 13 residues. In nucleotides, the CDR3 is TGTGCCAGCAGCCCTGGACGGGAAACTGAAGCTTTCTTT. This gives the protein CASSPGRETEAFF.

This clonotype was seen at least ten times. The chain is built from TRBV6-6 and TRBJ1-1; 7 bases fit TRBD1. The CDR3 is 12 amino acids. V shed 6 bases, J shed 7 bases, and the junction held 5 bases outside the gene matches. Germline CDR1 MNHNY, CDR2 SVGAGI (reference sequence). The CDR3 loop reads CASSNRGFEAFF. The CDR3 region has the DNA TGTGCCAGCAGCAACAGGGGCTTTGAAGCTTTCTTT.

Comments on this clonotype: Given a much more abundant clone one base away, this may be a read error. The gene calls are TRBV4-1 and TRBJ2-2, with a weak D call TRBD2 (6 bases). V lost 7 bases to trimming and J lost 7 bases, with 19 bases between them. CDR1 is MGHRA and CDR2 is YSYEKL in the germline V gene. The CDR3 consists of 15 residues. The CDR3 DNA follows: TGCGCCAGCACACGAATCGGGGGTATGAGCGGGGAGCTGTTTTTT. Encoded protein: CASTRIGGMSGELFF.

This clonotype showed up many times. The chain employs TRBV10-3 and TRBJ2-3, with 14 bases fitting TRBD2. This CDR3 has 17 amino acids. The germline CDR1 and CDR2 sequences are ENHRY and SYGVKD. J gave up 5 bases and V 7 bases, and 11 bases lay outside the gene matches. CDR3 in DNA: TGTGCCATCAATCCCGGGACTAGCGGGGGCCGTCAAGATACGCAGTATTTT. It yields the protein CAINPGTSGGRQDTQYF.

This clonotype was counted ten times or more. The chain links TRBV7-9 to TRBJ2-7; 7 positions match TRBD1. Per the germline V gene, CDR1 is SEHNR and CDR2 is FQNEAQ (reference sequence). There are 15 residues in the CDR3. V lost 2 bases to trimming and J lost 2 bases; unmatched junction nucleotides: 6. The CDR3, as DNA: TGTGCCAGCAGCTTAAGTGGGACAGCACCCTACGAGCAGTACTTC. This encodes CASSLSGTAPYEQYF.

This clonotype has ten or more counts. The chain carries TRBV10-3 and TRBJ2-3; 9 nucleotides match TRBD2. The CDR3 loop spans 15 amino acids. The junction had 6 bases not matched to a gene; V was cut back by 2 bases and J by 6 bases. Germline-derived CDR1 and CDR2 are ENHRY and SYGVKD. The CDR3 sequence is CAISEIAGVPDTQYF. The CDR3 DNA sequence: TGTGCCATCAGTGAGATAGCGGGGGTACCCGATACGCAGTATTTT.

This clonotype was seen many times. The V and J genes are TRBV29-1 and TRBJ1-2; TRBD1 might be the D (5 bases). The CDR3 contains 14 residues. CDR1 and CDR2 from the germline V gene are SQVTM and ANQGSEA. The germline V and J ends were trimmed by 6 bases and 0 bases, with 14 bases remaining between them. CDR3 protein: CSVTRDGTNYGYTF. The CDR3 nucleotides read TGCAGCGTCACCCGGGACGGGACTAACTATGGCTACACCTTC.

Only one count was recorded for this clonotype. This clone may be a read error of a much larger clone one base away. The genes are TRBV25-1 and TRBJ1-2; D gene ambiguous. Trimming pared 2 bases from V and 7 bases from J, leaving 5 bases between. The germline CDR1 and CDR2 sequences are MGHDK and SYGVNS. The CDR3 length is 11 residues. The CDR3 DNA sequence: TGTGCCAGCAGTGAAGGGGTTGGCTACACCTTC. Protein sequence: CASSEGVGYTF.

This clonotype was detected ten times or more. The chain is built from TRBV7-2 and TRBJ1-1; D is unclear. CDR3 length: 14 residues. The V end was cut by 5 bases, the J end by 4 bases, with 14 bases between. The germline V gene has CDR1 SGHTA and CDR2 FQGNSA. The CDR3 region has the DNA TGTGCCAGCAGCCGCGCTGGGTCCGGCACTGAAGCTTTCTTT. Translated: CASSRAGSGTEAFF. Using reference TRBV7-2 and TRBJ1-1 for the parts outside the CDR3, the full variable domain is GAGVSQSPSNKVTEKGKDVELRCDPISGHTALYWYRQSLGQGLEFLIYFQGNSAPDKSGLPSDRFSAERTGGSVSTLTIQRTQQEDSAVYLCASSRAGSGTEAFFGQGTRLTVV.

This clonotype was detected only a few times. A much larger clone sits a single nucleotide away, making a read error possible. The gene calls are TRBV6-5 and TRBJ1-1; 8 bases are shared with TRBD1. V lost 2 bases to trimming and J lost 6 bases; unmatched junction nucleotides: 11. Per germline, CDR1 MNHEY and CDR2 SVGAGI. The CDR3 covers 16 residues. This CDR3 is CASSYASGTGGAEAFF. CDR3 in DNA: TGTGCCAGCAGTTACGCCTCCGGGACAGGCGGTGCTGAAGCTTTCTTT.